These T cell receptor beta chains were read from a single sample in a study of shared clonotypes between healthy human individuals. Sequenced by immunoSEQ multiplex PCR; TCRdb stores in-frame clones only, minus some. The table lists hundreds of thousands of clones, around 78% of them singletons. The specimen sequenced was PBMCs. These receptors were taken from a woman between 35 and 50 years old in good health. Some clones in this sample may be carry-over from other donors' samples. The CDR3 runs from the conserved cysteine through the conserved F or W. A D gene is named only where the DNA matches it firmly. Clone size is not always given. Where it is, it says once, few, many or a class for expanded clones.

NA	TRBV29-1	NA	TRBJ2-1	CSVDSGPAYNEQFF	TGCAGCGTTGATAGCGGCCCAGCCTACAATGAGCAGTTCTTC
NA	TRBV20-1	NA	TRBJ2-3	CSAPGVDTQYF	TGCAGTGCTCCAGGGGTAGATACGCAGTATTTT
TRBD2	TRBV5-1	NA	TRBJ2-5	CASSLGLAGQETQYF	TGCGCCAGCAGCCTCGGACTAGCGGGTCAAGAGACCCAGTACTTC
TRBD1	TRBV15	NA	TRBJ1-5	CATSTKTGKNQPQHF	TGTGCCACCAGCACCAAGACAGGGAAAAATCAGCCCCAGCATTTT
NA	TRBV28	NA	TRBJ2-7	CASSPVGREQYF	TGTGCCAGCAGCCCCGTGGGGCGCGAGCAGTACTTC
NA	TRBV19	NA	TRBJ2-3	CASSFLATDTQYF	TGTGCCAGTAGTTTCTTGGCCACAGATACGCAGTATTTT
NA	TRBV2	NA	TRBJ2-7	CASREAYEQYF	TGTGCCAGCAGGGAAGCCTACGAGCAGTACTTC
NA	TRBV5-1	NA	TRBJ2-1	CASSPTGDLEQFF	TGCGCCAGCAGCCCCACGGGTGACCTTGAGCAGTTCTTC
TRBD1	TRBV29-1	few	TRBJ1-4	CSVDSGTAANEKLFF	TGCAGCGTTGACTCCGGGACAGCTGCTAATGAAAAACTGTTTTTT
TRBD2	TRBV18	NA	TRBJ2-2	CASSPSGTSGRIGELFF	TGTGCCAGCTCACCATCCGGGACTAGCGGGAGGATCGGGGAGCTGTTTTTT